This T cell receptor beta chain was sequenced in a study of T cell responses to AZD1222 COVID-19 vaccine (dated by TCRdb to the early 2020s). The study in broad terms: A total of 233 trial participants underwent TCR sequencing, of whom some 200 had received two doses of AZD1222 and roughly 26 had received two doses of the MenACWY control vaccine. Trial participants were enrolled by age into 18-55, 56-69 and 70-plus year subgroups, with approximately 150, 30 and 60 TCR-sequenced participants respectively. Summary of the overall study and its limitations: The vaccine-associated CD4 TCRs covered the entire spike protein, and the dominant responses fell in regions 160-218 and 743-854. No day 14 peak-response samples were available, so repertoires were characterized only after the peak T cell response. Participants were mostly white British, with more females than males. The authors suggested clonal diversity may have been underestimated. Conclusions about previously exposed vaccinees were limited because only a handful of AZD1222 recipients were SARS-CoV-2 seropositive at baseline. The 56-69-year group was small, and its depth increase did not reach significance, likely because of low power. Reportedly, close to half of the unique spike-specific TCRs recognized epitopes lying outside the regions that are mutated in the B.1.351 and B.1.1.7 variants. A significant rise in spike-specific TCR breadth and depth was observed after two AZD1222 doses relative to day 0 and relative to MenACWY recipients.

Reading the label with the study, this specimen's time point is: baseline before first vaccination. This sample's treatment or condition label indicates: meningococcal conjugate vaccine given as trial control. Vaccinee samples came from UK trials COV001 and COV002, including a single-blind randomized controlled phase 2/3 trial of AZD1222 (ChAdOx1 nCoV-19) in healthy adults. Trial participant PBMC samples were collected at day 0 and day 28 after the second dose for TCRbeta chain sequencing. Remarks on this clone: Its cognate antigen has yet to be identified. No quality values exist for individual bases; no much larger clone is one base distant.

Including the terminal cysteine and phenylalanine, the CDR3 comprises 13 residues. Just CDR3 DNA is preserved here, 39 bases in frame from base 1. The germline V gene sets CDR1 to SGHVS and CDR2 to FNYEAQ. A distance of 9 bases separates the germline ends of V and J, which lose 2 bases and 5 bases respectively. The CDR3 regions of human TCRbeta chains were subjected to immunosequencing. On the authors' methods: TCRs in the repertoires were compared against a reference library of SARS-CoV-2-specific TCRs that had been generated with the MIRA antigen-specificity platform. Breadth meant the fraction of unique TCRs that were SARS-CoV-2-associated, whereas depth meant the fraction of total T cells that were SARS-CoV-2-associated. Using the MIRA data, each spike-specific TCR was mapped to the spike region that the TCR reacts to and placed in a CD4 or CD8 class. Log10-transformed breadth and depth values were compared by one-way ANOVA with Sidak's multiple comparisons tests. This is the immuneACCESS table as TCRdb keeps it, with only in-frame sequences that have V and J called. A part of the clones is gone; compared with another copy, unresolved V genes explain less than half, and the rest is unexplained. The D gene and trimming were derived from the DNA, and the V and J assignments and clone size from that table. Here the sample has approximately 120,000 clones; around 88% occur a single time. 11% of the sample lies in the top ten.

The rearrangement combines TRBV7-6 with TRBJ1-1, with an unclear D gene assignment. This material consisted of peripheral blood, taken on day 0 of MenACWY control vaccination. The sequence came from an adult in good health. The sequenced DNA: TGTGCCAGCAGCTTAAGCTCTTTGACTGAAGCTTTCTTT. It translates as CASSLSSLTEAFF.